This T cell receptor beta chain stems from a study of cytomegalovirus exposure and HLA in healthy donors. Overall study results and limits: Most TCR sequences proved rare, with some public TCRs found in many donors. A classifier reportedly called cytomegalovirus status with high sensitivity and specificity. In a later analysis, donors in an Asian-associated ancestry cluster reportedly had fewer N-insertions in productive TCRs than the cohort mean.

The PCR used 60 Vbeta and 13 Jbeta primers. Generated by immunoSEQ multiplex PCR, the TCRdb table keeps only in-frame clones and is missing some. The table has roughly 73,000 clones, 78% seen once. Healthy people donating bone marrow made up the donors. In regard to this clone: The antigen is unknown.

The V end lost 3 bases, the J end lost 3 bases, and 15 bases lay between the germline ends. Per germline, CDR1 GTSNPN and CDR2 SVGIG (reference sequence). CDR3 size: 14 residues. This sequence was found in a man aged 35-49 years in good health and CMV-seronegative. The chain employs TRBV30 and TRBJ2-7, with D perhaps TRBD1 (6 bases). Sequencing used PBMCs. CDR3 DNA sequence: TGTGCCTGGAGCCCAGGGGCAGGGTACTACGAGCAGTACTTC. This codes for CAWSPGAGYYEQYF.